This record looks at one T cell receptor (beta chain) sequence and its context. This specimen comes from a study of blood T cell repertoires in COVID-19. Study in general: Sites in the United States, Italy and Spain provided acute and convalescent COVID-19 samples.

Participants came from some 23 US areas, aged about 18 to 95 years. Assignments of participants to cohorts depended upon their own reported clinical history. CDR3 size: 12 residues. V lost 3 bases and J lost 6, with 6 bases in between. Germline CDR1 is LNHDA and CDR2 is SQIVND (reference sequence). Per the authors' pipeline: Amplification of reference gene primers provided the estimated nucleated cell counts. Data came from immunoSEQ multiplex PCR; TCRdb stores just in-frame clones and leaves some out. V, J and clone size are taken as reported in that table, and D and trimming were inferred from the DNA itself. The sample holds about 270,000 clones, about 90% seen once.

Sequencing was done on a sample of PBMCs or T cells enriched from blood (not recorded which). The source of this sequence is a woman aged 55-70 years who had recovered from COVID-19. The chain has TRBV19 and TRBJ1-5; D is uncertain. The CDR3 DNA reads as TGTGCCAGTAGTATGTCCAGTCAGCCCCAGCATTTT. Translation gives CASSMSSQPQHF.